One and the same sample provided the 28 T cell receptor beta chains below, sequenced in a study of shared clonotypes between healthy human individuals. Measured with immunoSEQ multiplex PCR; TCRdb has only the in-frame clones, and not every one. Found here are 2,500,000 or so clones, approximately 94% of them singletons; the top ten hold 0.36%. What was sequenced was naive CD4+ T cells from PBMCs. The subset is: CD45RA+ positively selected. The origin of the receptors is a man between 18 and 35 years old in good health. Some clones in this sample may be carry-over from other donors' samples.

The CDR3, as DNA: TGTGCCAGCAGTTCCCGGGTGTTGAGTGAAAAACTGTTTTTT. Protein product: CASSSRVLSEKLFF. The chain couples TRBV28 to TRBJ1-4; D unresolved. Trimming pared 4 bases from V and 7 bases from J, leaving 13 bases between. The germline CDR1 and CDR2 sequences are MDHEN and SYDVKM. The CDR3 loop spans 14 amino acids.

The chain is built from TRBV11-2 and TRBJ1-5; D not resolved. The CDR3 extends over 12 amino acids. The germline CDR1 and CDR2 sequences are SGHAT and FQNNGV. V shed 5 bases and J shed 6 bases, with 8 bases lying between them. The CDR3 protein is CASSDSGQPQHF. DNA of the CDR3: TGTGCCAGCAGCGATTCCGGTCAGCCCCAGCATTTT.

The chain joins TRBV4-1 to TRBJ2-7; maybe TRBD2 (6 bases). The CDR3 covers 17 residues. Trimming removed 5 bases from V and 5 bases from J, with 25 bases in between. Germline V CDR1 and CDR2: MGHRA, YSYEKL. Here the CDR3 DNA reads TGCGCCAGCAGCTCCTTTTTTTCGCGGGATCTAGGGAACGAGCAGTACTTC. Translating gives CASSSFFSRDLGNEQYF.

The gene calls are TRBV15 and TRBJ1-2; D perhaps matches TRBD1 (6 bases). This CDR3 has 15 residues. Germline values: CDR1 LNHNV, CDR2 YYDKDF (reference sequence). The V end was cut by 1 base, the J end by 6 bases, with 15 bases between. The CDR3 DNA reads as TGTGCCACCAGCAGAGGAAGCGCAGGGGTCGATGGCTACACCTTC. Translated: CATSRGSAGVDGYTF.

V usage is TRBV28 and J usage is TRBJ1-2, with D tentatively TRBD1 (5 bases). From germline, CDR1 is MDHEN and CDR2 SYDVKM. The CDR3 is made up of 13 amino acids. V lost 5 bases and J lost 4, with 11 bases in between. As DNA, the CDR3 is TGTGCCAGCAGTCAGACAGTCTTCTATGGCTACACCTTC. Protein sequence: CASSQTVFYGYTF.

This clone appeared once. Other DNA sequences in this sample translate to the same CDR3. The rearrangement uses TRBV7-2 and TRBJ2-3; no reliable D call. Trimming cost V 3 bases and J 6 bases, with 7 bases left between them. CDR3 size: 12 residues. The germline CDR1 and CDR2 sequences are SGHTA and FQGNSA. The CDR3 coding sequence is TGTGCCAGCAGCTTCTCTCGGGATACGCAGTATTTT. It specifies CASSFSRDTQYF.

The rearrangement uses TRBV2 and TRBJ2-7; a weak D match, TRBD1 (5 bases). CDR1 and CDR2 (germline): SNHLY, FYNNEI. Trimming left V 6 bases short and J 2 bases short, with 14 bases between. The CDR3 runs to 14 residues. The CDR3 here is CASRRTLLTYEQYF. CDR3 nucleotides: TGTGCCAGCAGGAGGACACTACTAACCTACGAGCAGTACTTC.

This CDR3 reads CASSPLTGTGENTEAFF. CDR3 bases: TGTGCCAGTAGTCCCTTAACTGGGACAGGGGAGAACACTGAAGCTTTCTTT. This rearrangement joins TRBV19 to TRBJ1-1; 10 bases are a match to TRBD1. Germline CDR1 and CDR2: LNHDA and SQIVND (reference sequence). The CDR3 has 17 residues. Trimming took 5 bases from V and 1 from J; bases not matched to a gene: 10.

This chain links TRBV30 with TRBJ1-6; D possibly corresponds to TRBD1 (5 bases). The V gene lost 4 bases and the J gene lost 9 bases, with 10 bases spanning the gap. CDR3 size: 12 residues. Germline-derived CDR1 and CDR2 are GTSNPN and SVGIG (reference sequence). CDR3 protein: CAWTLGGSPLHF. In DNA, the CDR3 is TGTGCCTGGACCCTGGGGGGTTCACCCCTCCACTTT.

The CDR3 region is CASSSTIAGGQAKNIQYF. The DNA for the CDR3 is TGCGCCAGCAGCTCTACGATAGCGGGAGGCCAAGCCAAAAACATTCAGTACTTC. The genes are TRBV5-1 and TRBJ2-4, with 10 nucleotides matching TRBD2. V lost 3 bases to trimming and J lost 0 bases; unmatched junction nucleotides: 9. The CDR3 runs 18 residues. Germline CDR1 SGHRS, CDR2 YFSETQ.

This chain links TRBV10-3 with TRBJ1-6, with unresolved D. Trimming cost V 5 bases and J 2 bases, with 1 base left between them. The CDR3 totals 12 residues. Germline V gives CDR1 ENHRY, CDR2 SYGVKD. The CDR3: CAISPYNSPLHF. CDR3 nucleotide sequence: TGTGCCATCAGTCCCTATAATTCACCCCTCCACTTT.

This clone was seen a handful of times. The V and J genes are TRBV14 and TRBJ1-1; D remains unclear. V was clipped by 1 base and J by 3 bases, with 6 bases between them. The CDR3 sequence is 13 residues long. In germline, CDR1 is SGHDN, CDR2 FVKESK. For the CDR3, the DNA is TGTGCCAGCAGCCAAGGGATCTACACTGAAGCTTTCTTT. It encodes CASSQGIYTEAFF.

The chain links TRBV7-9 to TRBJ2-3; D unclear. The CDR3 is 14 residues long. Germline CDR1 reads SEHNR; CDR2 reads FQNEAQ (reference sequence). Trimming removed 0 bases from V and 6 bases from J, with 10 bases in between. This CDR3 is CASSLAAARDTQYF. CDR3 bases: TGTGCCAGCAGCTTAGCCGCCGCTAGGGATACGCAGTATTTT.

CDR3 nucleotide sequence: TGTGCCAGCAGTGAACTTTCGGGACAGACCTACGAGCAGTACTTC. It encodes CASSELSGQTYEQYF. The chain has TRBV6-1 and TRBJ2-7; 7 bases fit TRBD1. Germline V gives CDR1 MNHNS, CDR2 SASEGT. J gave up 2 bases and V 2 bases, and 6 bases lay outside the gene matches. The CDR3 length is 15 residues.

Concerning this clone: Different DNA sequences within this sample yield the same CDR3. The chain is built from TRBV6-6 and TRBJ2-6; D not certain. Between the trimmed V and J ends, which lost 7 bases and 1 base, there was a span of 5 bases. Germline V lookup: CDR1 MNHNY, CDR2 SVGAGI (reference sequence). This CDR3 is 13 amino acids long. DNA for the CDR3: TGTGCCAGCAACCCGTCTGGGGCCAACGTCCTGACTTTC. It translates to CASNPSGANVLTF.

The V gene is TRBV27, the J gene TRBJ1-5, with a tentative D call TRBD1 (6 bases). V was cut by 5 bases and J by 2 bases, with 19 bases left in between. CDR1 and CDR2 from the germline V gene are MNHEY and SMNVEV (reference sequence). CDR3 length equals 17 residues. The CDR3 sequence: CASSPKAQGWGNQPQHF. The CDR3, as DNA: TGTGCCAGCAGTCCGAAAGCACAGGGTTGGGGCAATCAGCCCCAGCATTTT.

This sequence joins TRBV28 and TRBJ2-5; 7 bases agree with TRBD1. This CDR3 has 19 residues. V lost 2 bases and J lost 8; bases outside the gene matches: 23. CDR1 and CDR2 from the germline V gene are MDHEN and SYDVKM. The CDR3 protein is CASSLEISLGGRGVNTQYF. CDR3 DNA: TGTGCCAGCAGTTTAGAAATTTCTCTAGGGGGCAGAGGGGTAAACACCCAGTACTTC.

This chain connects TRBV5-1 to TRBJ2-1; 13 bases line up with TRBD2. The CDR3 runs to 20 residues. Trimming took 4 bases from V and 7 from J; bases not matched to a gene: 20. CDR1 and CDR2 (germline): SGHRS, YFSETQ. In DNA, the CDR3 is TGCGCCAGCAGCGCCCGCACGGAGAATGCGGGGACTAGCGGGATGAATGAGCAGTTCTTC. Protein sequence: CASSARTENAGTSGMNEQFF. Supplemented by reference TRBV5-1 and TRBJ2-1, the full variable domain reads KAGVTQTPRYLIKTRGQQVTLSCSPISGHRSVSWYQQTPGQGLQFLFEYFSETQRNKGNFPGRFSGRQFSNSRSEMNVSTLELGDSALYLCASSARTENAGTSGMNEQFFGPGTRLTVL.

The V gene is TRBV2, the J gene TRBJ1-5; 9 bases are shared with TRBD1. This CDR3 is built from 12 residues. Germline CDR1 SNHLY, CDR2 FYNNEI. V lost 6 bases and J lost 11; bases outside the gene matches: 5. The CDR3 here is CASRDDRGAQHF. CDR3 nucleotides: TGTGCCAGCAGGGACGACAGGGGGGCCCAGCATTTT.

The chain has TRBV15 and TRBJ2-6; D may correspond to TRBD1 or TRBD2 (5 bases each). The germline V gene encodes CDR1 LNHNV and CDR2 YYDKDF (reference sequence). The CDR3 is 20 amino acids. V dropped 0 bases and J dropped 1 base, with 19 bases sitting between them. DNA for the CDR3: TGTGCCACCAGCAGAGACGTGAATCCGGGACGGAGTTCTGGGGCCAACGTCCTGACTTTC. It is translated as CATSRDVNPGRSSGANVLTF.

The gene calls are TRBV19 and TRBJ2-5; 7 nucleotides match TRBD1. The ends lost 5 bases at V and 14 bases at J; junction bases unmatched: 14. The V gene's germline CDR1 is LNHDA and CDR2 SQIVND (reference sequence). This CDR3 comprises 13 residues. CDR3 in amino acids: CASSLTPGQQIYF. The CDR3 DNA follows: TGTGCCAGTAGTCTAACCCCGGGACAGCAGATCTACTTC.

The chain links TRBV28 to TRBJ1-1; D is perhaps TRBD1 (5 bases). The germline V and J ends were trimmed by 7 bases and 3 bases, with 15 bases remaining between them. The CDR3 spans 14 residues. Germline V lookup: CDR1 MDHEN, CDR2 SYDVKM. CDR3 sequence reads: CASISELGDTEAFF. As DNA, the CDR3 is TGTGCCAGCATTTCCGAGTTGGGGGACACTGAAGCTTTCTTT.

V usage is TRBV29-1 and J usage is TRBJ2-3, with TRBD2 matching 7 bases. CDR1 SQVTM and CDR2 ANQGSEA come from the germline V gene. The V and J ends lost 4 bases and 4 bases, in that order; junction bases with no gene match: 5. The CDR3 contains 13 residues. As DNA, the CDR3 is TGCAGCGTTGTTAGGGAGGGTCCAGATACGCAGTATTTT. It yields the protein CSVVREGPDTQYF.

CDR3 in DNA: TGTGCCAGCAGCTTAGGAACAAATAAAAACATTCAGTACTTC. Residues: CASSLGTNKNIQYF. The V gene is TRBV11-3, the J gene TRBJ2-4; D is undetermined. Trimming removed 1 base from V and 4 bases from J, with 8 bases in between. Per germline, CDR1 SGHNT and CDR2 YENEEA. The CDR3 runs 14 residues.

The chain couples TRBV15 to TRBJ2-7; TRBD2 aligns across 8 bases. The length of the CDR3 is 16 residues. Germline values: CDR1 LNHNV, CDR2 YYDKDF (reference sequence). The junction had 8 bases not matched to a gene; V was cut back by 0 bases and J by 4 bases. CDR3 region: CATSRDLLAGEYEQYF. CDR3 nucleotide sequence: TGTGCCACCAGCAGAGATCTCCTAGCGGGCGAATACGAGCAGTACTTC.

This sequence joins TRBV29-1 and TRBJ1-1, with D uncertain. The CDR3 runs 14 residues. Trimming pared 3 bases from V and 0 bases from J, leaving 11 bases between. Per the germline V gene, CDR1 is SQVTM and CDR2 is ANQGSEA. CDR3 loop: CSVDLAGLNTEAFF. The CDR3 bases are TGCAGCGTTGATCTGGCCGGGCTGAACACTGAAGCTTTCTTT.

The rearrangement uses TRBV29-1 and TRBJ2-4; no definite D call. Per the germline V gene, CDR1 is SQVTM and CDR2 is ANQGSEA. CDR3 length: 12 residues. The V and J ends lost 4 bases and 9 bases respectively, with 13 bases between them. The CDR3 here is CSVGAPSGIQYF. In DNA, the CDR3 is TGCAGCGTTGGGGCCCCCTCTGGCATTCAGTACTTC.

The chain carries TRBV5-1 and TRBJ2-6; no definite D call. V lost 7 bases, J lost 4 bases, and 9 bases lay in between. This CDR3 spans 13 amino acids. Germline assignment: CDR1 SGHRS and CDR2 YFSETQ. DNA of the CDR3: TGCGCCAGCTCCGAGCAGGGGGCCAACGTCCTGACTTTC. Protein sequence: CASSEQGANVLTF.